A selection of T cell receptor beta chains follows, all from one sample in a study of T-cell memory formation after mild COVID-19. TCRdb fed the 5' RACE reads into MiXCR, producing one record per CDR3 protein. The data contain a few hundred thousand distinct CDR3 sequences, 15% to 20% of them singletons. Sequencing was performed on PBMCs or a T cell subset sorted from them (not recorded which). The receptor source for this set is a man between 18 and 29 years old who had mild COVID-19 (a few samples of this study predate the infection). Cell type and time point are not known. Each CDR3 is given with its conserved first and last residue. Fields, in order: J gene, D gene, V gene, clone size, CDR3 protein, CDR3 DNA. D genes are given only for firm matches. Size is omitted from some rows. Given values are once, few, many or a class for expanded clones.

TRBJ2-1 | - | TRBV10-3 | - | CAISGDREFNEQFF | TGTGCCATCAGTGGAGACAGAGAGTTCAATGAGCAGTTCTTC
TRBJ2-1 | TRBD1 | TRBV7-9 | few | CASSSLTGGSGSYNEQFF | TGTGCCAGCAGCTCCCTGACAGGGGGCTCGGGATCCTACAATGAGCAGTTCTTC
TRBJ1-4 | - | TRBV20-1 | - | CSARDHGGLGEKLFF | TGCAGTGCTAGAGATCACGGGGGCCTCGGTGAAAAACTGTTTTTT
TRBJ2-2 | - | TRBV29-1 | few | CSVERGRGGELFF | TGCAGCGTTGAACGGGGGCGAGGTGGGGAGCTGTTTTTT
TRBJ2-2 | - | TRBV7-8 | many | CASSLGGSANTGELFF | TGTGCCAGCAGCTTAGGGGGGTCAGCGAACACCGGGGAGCTGTTTTTT
TRBJ2-7 | TRBD2 | TRBV20-1 | few | CSARPGGPEQYF | TGCAGTGCTAGACCGGGGGGGCCCGAGCAGTACTTC
TRBJ1-5 | - | TRBV5-5 | - | CASSLSSGQDNQPQHF | TGTGCCAGCAGCTTGTCATCGGGGCAGGATAATCAGCCCCAGCATTTT
TRBJ2-1 | - | TRBV5-5 | few | CASRTDTYNEQFF | TGTGCCAGCAGGACGGACACCTACAATGAGCAGTTCTTC
TRBJ1-4 | - | TRBV30 | - | CAWSRQVNEKLFF | TGTGCCTGGAGTCGACAGGTGAATGAAAAACTGTTTTTT
TRBJ2-5 | - | TRBV18 | few | CASSRAVGFQETQYF | TGTGCCAGCTCCCGGGCAGTGGGCTTTCAAGAGACCCAGTACTTC
TRBJ1-1 | - | TRBV4-2 | once | CASSQGMGRAEGTEAFF | TGTGCCAGCAGCCAAGGCATGGGCAGGGCAGAGGGCACTGAAGCTTTCTTT
TRBJ1-1 | - | TRBV15 | few | CATSRDVSTEAFF | TGTGCCACCAGCAGAGATGTCAGCACTGAAGCTTTCTTT
TRBJ1-4 | - | TRBV27 | few | CASSLSTRGSEKLFF | TGTGCCAGCAGTTTATCGACCCGGGGGAGCGAAAAACTGTTTTTT
TRBJ2-7 | - | TRBV4-1 | - | CASSQVQGSSYEQYF | TGCGCCAGCAGCCAAGTGCAGGGTTCGTCGTACGAGCAGTACTTC
TRBJ1-4 | - | TRBV20-1 | few | CSAPDNEKLFF | TGCAGTGCCCCTGACAATGAAAAACTGTTTTTT
TRBJ1-1 | - | TRBV6-2/TRBV6-3 | - | CASSRQEHTEAFF | TGTGCCAGCAGCAGACAGGAGCACACTGAAGCTTTCTTT
TRBJ2-3 | - | TRBV12-3/TRBV12-4 | many | CASGGDTQYF | TGTGCCAGCGGTGGTGATACGCAGTATTTT
TRBJ1-2 | TRBD1 | TRBV7-2 | many | CASSWDRVNGYTF | TGTGCCAGCAGCTGGGACAGGGTGAATGGCTACACCTTC
TRBJ2-3 | - | TRBV4-1 | - | CASSQESLPSLDTQYF | TGCGCCAGCAGCCAAGAGTCCTTACCCTCCTTGGATACGCAGTATTTT
TRBJ1-6 | - | TRBV6-5 | many | CASSYSQTKRDSPLHF | TGTGCCAGCAGTTACAGCCAGACTAAAAGGGATTCACCCCTCCACTTT
TRBJ2-2 | - | TRBV4-3 | - | CASSQDSGHVGPKLFF | TGCGCCAGCAGCCAAGATTCGGGACATGTGGGACCTAAGCTGTTTTTT
TRBJ2-2 | - | TRBV12-3/TRBV12-4 | - | CASSYTSRWSNTGELFF | TGTGCCAGCAGCTACACTTCCAGGTGGTCGAACACCGGGGAGCTGTTTTTT
TRBJ2-1 | TRBD1 | TRBV5-1 | once | CASSLGGQRYNEQFF | TGCGCCAGCAGCTTGGGGGGACAGCGATACAATGAGCAGTTCTTC
TRBJ1-6 | TRBD1 | TRBV6-5 | few | CASTEGRGLSPLHF | TGTGCCAGCACCGAGGGCAGGGGGCTATCACCCCTCCACTTT
TRBJ2-3 | TRBD2 | TRBV2 | - | CASSTGTSDDTQYF | TGTGCCAGCAGTACCGGGACTAGTGACGATACGCAGTATTTT
TRBJ2-1 | - | TRBV6-5 | few | CASSYGPLAYNEQFF | TGTGCCAGCAGTTACGGGCCCCTAGCCTACAATGAGCAGTTCTTC
TRBJ2-3 | TRBD2 | TRBV20-1 | - | CSARKRGASTDTQYF | TGCAGTGCTAGAAAGCGGGGAGCTAGCACAGATACGCAGTATTTT
TRBJ2-5 | TRBD2 | TRBV10-2 | many | CASSGGGQETQYF | TGTGCCAGCAGCGGGGGAGGGCAAGAGACCCAGTACTTC
TRBJ1-1 | - | TRBV19 | - | CASSIGVAGRWTEAFF | TGTGCCAGTAGTATAGGTGTGGCAGGGCGTTGGACTGAAGCTTTCTTT
TRBJ1-4 | - | TRBV4-1 | - | CASSQWDSSEKLFF | TGCGCCAGCAGCCAGTGGGATAGTAGTGAAAAACTGTTTTTT
TRBJ2-1 | - | TRBV29-1 | many | CSVEPPGADEQFF | TGCAGCGTTGAGCCCCCGGGGGCCGATGAGCAGTTCTTC
TRBJ2-1 | TRBD2 | TRBV20-1 | - | CSALFGTSGGNEQFF | TGCAGTGCTCTCTTCGGGACTAGCGGGGGCAATGAGCAGTTCTTC
TRBJ1-1 | - | TRBV5-1 | few | CASRSGGQLDTEAFF | TGCGCCAGCAGGTCGGGGGGGCAGTTGGACACTGAAGCTTTCTTT
TRBJ2-7 | TRBD1 | TRBV2 | few | CASCRDRGVEQYF | TGTGCCAGCTGTCGGGACAGGGGGGTTGAGCAGTACTTC
TRBJ2-2 | - | TRBV4-3 | once | CASSQMGHTGELFF | TGCGCCAGCAGCCAAATGGGACACACCGGGGAGCTGTTTTTT
TRBJ1-4 | - | TRBV6-5 | - | CASRTGREKLFF | TGTGCCAGCAGGACGGGCAGGGAAAAACTGTTTTTT
TRBJ1-2 | - | TRBV29-1 | many | CSVELGYGYTF | TGCAGCGTTGAACTAGGCTATGGCTACACCTTC
TRBJ1-2 | - | TRBV7-2 | few | CASSPTSGYGYTF | TGTGCCAGCAGCCCTACTTCGGGCTATGGCTACACCTTC
TRBJ2-1 | TRBD2 | TRBV20-1 | few | CSAASGGSSSYNEQFF | TGCAGTGCCGCTAGCGGGGGGTCCAGCTCCTACAATGAGCAGTTCTTC
TRBJ2-3 | - | TRBV4-2 | - | CASSQDTSVTDTQYF | TGTGCCAGCAGCCAAGATACAAGCGTCACAGATACGCAGTATTTT
TRBJ2-6 | - | TRBV11-2 | few | CASSSTEVAYSGANVLTF | TGTGCCAGCAGCTCGACAGAGGTGGCCTACTCTGGGGCCAACGTCCTGACTTTC
TRBJ2-7 | TRBD1 | TRBV4-2 | many | CASSHRDRDYEQYF | TGTGCCAGCAGCCACCGGGACAGAGACTACGAGCAGTACTTC
TRBJ2-1 | - | TRBV27 | few | CASSPGAVPYNEQFF | TGTGCCAGCAGCCCCGGCGCTGTACCTTACAATGAGCAGTTCTTC
TRBJ2-4 | - | TRBV6-2/TRBV6-3 | few | CASSPANLLAKNIQYF | TGTGCCAGCAGCCCGGCCAACCTTCTAGCCAAAAACATTCAGTACTTC
TRBJ2-7 | - | TRBV29-1 | - | CSVGRGENEQYF | TGCAGCGTTGGCAGGGGGGAAAACGAGCAGTACTTC
TRBJ1-1 | - | TRBV4-3 | few | CASSKTGITEAFF | TGCGCCAGCAGCAAAACAGGGATCACTGAAGCTTTCTTT
TRBJ1-1 | - | TRBV18 | - | CASSPLENTEAFF | TGTGCCAGCTCACCATTGGAGAACACTGAAGCTTTCTTT